The clone carrying this TCR beta chain has a count of ten or more. These data originate in a study of blood T cells in healthy people across ages. Primers used in a second PCR of roughly 7 to 12 cycles were a sample-barcoded 5' primer and a J-beta primer mix. TCRdb re-analysed the 5' RACE reads in MiXCR, keeping a single row per CDR3 protein. The table shows fewer than 800,000 distinct CDR3 sequences, with around a quarter occurring only once. The same sample was also used in a study of T cells of mothers and their children.

This clonotype was obtained from a boy aged 5-17 years in good health. The sequenced sample was blood.

In nucleotides, the CDR3 is TGTGCCAGCAGCTCAGGGGCCAATGAGCAGTTCTTC. Its protein product is CASSSGANEQFF. The chain has TRBV7-9 and TRBJ2-1; weak D call: TRBD1 (6 bases). Trimming shortened V by 4 bases and J by 6 bases, and 7 bases separated the two germline ends. Germline CDR1 is SEHNR and CDR2 is FQNEAQ (reference sequence). CDR3 length: 12 amino acids.